These 13 T cell receptor beta chains were sequenced from one sample in a study of cytomegalovirus exposure and HLA in healthy donors (dated by TCRdb to 2017 to 2019). Libraries were built with the immunoSEQ multiplex PCR assay. For the multiplex PCR, a mixture combining 60 forward primers for TCR Vbeta segments and 13 reverse primers for TCR Jbeta segments was used. Sourced from immuneACCESS, this table was stored by TCRdb with only in-frame sequences that have V and J called. A share of the clones is absent; for the studies checked, an unresolved V gene accounts for under half, and the remainder has no known explanation. A total of 150,000 to 200,000 clones appear in this sample, 84% of them only once. The ten largest account for over 2.5% of the sample. Sequenced input: PBMCs. The receptors were gathered from a woman between 45 and 60 years old in good health and CMV-seropositive.

V usage is TRBV9 and J usage is TRBJ2-3; TRBD2 aligns across 10 bases. The CDR3 runs 16 residues. Germline trimming cut 0 bases from V and 4 bases from J; bases unmatched to any gene: 5. Germline V gene data show CDR1 as SGDLS and CDR2 as YYNGEE. DNA of the CDR3: TGTGCCAGCAGCGTAGGGGGTAGCGGGGGGCCAGATACGCAGTATTTT. Amino acid sequence: CASSVGGSGGPDTQYF. The whole variable domain, remainder taken from reference TRBV9 and TRBJ2-3, is DSGVTQTPKHLITATGQRVTLRCSPRSGDLSVYWYQQSLDQGLQFLIQYYNGEERAKGNILERFSAQQFPDLHSELNLSSLELGDSALYFCASSVGGSGGPDTQYFGPGTRLTVL.

This chain joins TRBV28 and TRBJ1-6, with D perhaps TRBD1 (5 bases). Per germline, CDR1 MDHEN and CDR2 SYDVKM. This CDR3 contains 13 residues. Trimming removed 5 bases at V and 4 bases at J, with 6 bases between. The CDR3 DNA reads TGTGCCAGCAGTCCAGGGTATAATTCACCCCTCCACTTT. Translating gives CASSPGYNSPLHF.

The gene calls are TRBV2 and TRBJ2-6, with a tentative D call TRBD1 (5 bases). Germline lookup yields CDR1 SNHLY and CDR2 FYNNEI. V lost 8 bases and J 4 bases, leaving 12 bases between the germline ends. The CDR3 is 14 amino acids. As DNA, the CDR3 is TGTGCCAGCGGTCAGGGATCCGGGGCCAACGTCCTGACTTTC. This encodes CASGQGSGANVLTF.

The chain recombines TRBV27 with TRBJ1-4, with D perhaps TRBD1 (5 bases). This CDR3 is built from 15 residues. V lost 5 bases, J lost 0 bases, and 10 bases lay in between. Germline V lookup: CDR1 MNHEY, CDR2 SMNVEV (reference sequence). CDR3 nucleotides: TGTGCCAGCAGTCCGACAGATCCAACTAATGAAAAACTGTTTTTT. Its translation is CASSPTDPTNEKLFF.

The V and J genes are TRBV6-5 and TRBJ2-3; D unresolved. The germline V and J ends were trimmed by 0 bases and 7 bases, with 14 bases remaining between them. Germline V gene lookup returns CDR1 MNHEY and CDR2 SVGAGI. The CDR3 runs 15 residues. The CDR3 protein is CASSYSKELSYTQYF. CDR3 DNA: TGTGCCAGCAGTTACTCGAAAGAACTCTCATATACGCAGTATTTT.

The chain combines TRBV25-1 with TRBJ2-1; the D gene is possibly TRBD2 (7 bases). V was pared by 5 bases and J by 3 bases, with 11 bases between. CDR3 size: 14 residues. Germline CDR1 MGHDK, CDR2 SYGVNS. CDR3 loop: CASSKGGLYNEQFF. In DNA form, the CDR3 reads TGTGCCAGCAGTAAGGGGGGGCTCTACAATGAGCAGTTCTTC. Looking up the rest from reference TRBV25-1 and TRBJ2-1 gives the full variable domain: EADIYQTPRYLVIGTGKKITLECSQTMGHDKMYWYQQDPGMELHLIHYSYGVNSTEKGDLSSESTVSRIRTEHFPLTLESARPSHTSQYLCASSKGGLYNEQFFGPGTRLTVL.

A single count supports this clone. The rearrangement uses TRBV7-9 and TRBJ1-3; D remains ambiguous. The CDR3 totals 14 residues. Germline V lookup: CDR1 SEHNR, CDR2 FQNEAQ (reference sequence). Trimming shortened V by 1 base and J by 2 bases, and 6 bases separated the two germline ends. DNA of the CDR3: TGTGCCAGCAGCTTAGGGACTGCTGGAAACACCATATATTTT. Translation: CASSLGTAGNTIYF.

The table lists this clone with a count of one. The chain combines TRBV5-4 with TRBJ2-2; D gene ambiguous. V was trimmed by 0 bases and J by 5 bases, leaving 8 bases between them. CDR1 is SGHNT, CDR2 YYREEE, per germline (reference sequence). The CDR3 spans 14 residues. The CDR3: CASSLVVTTGELFF. Written as DNA, the CDR3 is TGTGCCAGCAGCTTGGTGGTTACTACCGGGGAGCTGTTTTTT.

This clone was counted a few times. V is TRBV4-3 and J is TRBJ1-5; D gene uncertain. This CDR3 has 13 amino acids. Trimming stripped 0 bases from V and 6 bases from J, with 6 bases between. Germline V gene data show CDR1 as LGHNA and CDR2 as YSLEER. This chain's CDR3 is CASSQDLGQPQHF. CDR3 nucleotides: TGCGCCAGCAGCCAAGATCTAGGTCAGCCCCAGCATTTT.

J is TRBJ2-3 and V is TRBV15, with 8 bases matching TRBD1. The CDR3 spans 16 residues. Germline CDR1 is LNHNV and CDR2 is YYDKDF (reference sequence). V lost 2 bases, J lost 2 bases, and 6 bases stayed unmatched. CDR3 sequence (DNA): TGTGCCACCAGCAGACCGACAGGGGCCTACACAGATACGCAGTATTTT. It is translated as CATSRPTGAYTDTQYF. The variable domain in full, completed from reference TRBV15 and TRBJ2-3, reads DAMVIQNPRYQVTQFGKPVTLSCSQTLNHNVMYWYQQKSSQAPKLLFHYYDKDFNNEADTPDNFQSRRPNTSFCFLDIRSPGLGDTAMYLCATSRPTGAYTDTQYFGPGTRLTVL.

This clone occurred a few times. The V call is TRBV9, the J call TRBJ2-1, with D tentatively TRBD1 (6 bases). The ends were cut back, 4 bases at V and 2 bases at J, with 13 bases in the middle. Germline V gene sequence: CDR1 SGDLS, CDR2 YYNGEE. CDR3 size: 15 residues. The CDR3: CASSSEGVAYNEQFF. Here the CDR3 DNA reads TGTGCCAGCAGCTCCGAGGGGGTCGCCTACAATGAGCAGTTCTTC.

The chain links TRBV9 to TRBJ2-5, with 7 bases aligning to TRBD1. This CDR3 has 15 residues. Per the germline V gene, CDR1 is SGDLS and CDR2 is YYNGEE. V trimming: 9 bases; J trimming: 0 bases; junction bases outside the gene matches: 11. CDR3 DNA: TGTGCCAACGGTACAGGGGAAGGGTACCAAGAGACCCAGTACTTC. Its translation is CANGTGEGYQETQYF.

The V gene is TRBV19, the J gene TRBJ1-2; 8 nucleotides align to TRBD1. Trimming took 8 bases from V and 7 from J; bases not matched to a gene: 9. Germline V gene lookup returns CDR1 LNHDA and CDR2 SQIVND (reference sequence). The CDR3 is 13 amino acids. CDR3 sequence reads: CASSQGGRRGYTF. In DNA, the CDR3 is TGTGCCAGTTCACAGGGGGGCCGGCGTGGCTACACCTTC.